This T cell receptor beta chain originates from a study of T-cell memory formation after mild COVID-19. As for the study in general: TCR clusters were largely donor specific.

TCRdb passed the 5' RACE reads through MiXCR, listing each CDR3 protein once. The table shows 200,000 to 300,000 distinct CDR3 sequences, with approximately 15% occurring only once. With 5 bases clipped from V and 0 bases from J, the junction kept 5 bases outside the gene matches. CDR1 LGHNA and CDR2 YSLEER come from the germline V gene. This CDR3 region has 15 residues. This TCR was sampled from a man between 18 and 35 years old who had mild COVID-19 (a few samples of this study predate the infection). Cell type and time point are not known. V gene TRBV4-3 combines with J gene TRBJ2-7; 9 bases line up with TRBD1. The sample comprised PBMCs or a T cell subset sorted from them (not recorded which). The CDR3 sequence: CASSSRQGVSYEQYF. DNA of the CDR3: TGCGCCAGCAGCTCCCGACAGGGGGTCTCCTACGAGCAGTACTTC.